This is a list of T cell receptor beta chains from one sample in a study of T cell responses to AZD1222 COVID-19 vaccine. The repertoire was sequenced with immunoSEQ multiplex PCR; TCRdb's copy has only in-frame clones and lacks some. The data contain roughly 180,000 clones, around 93% of them seen just once; the ten biggest clones take up around 2%. Sequenced here: peripheral blood, sampled on day 0 of AZD1222 vaccination. These receptors were collected from an adult in good health. The conserved cysteine and the conserved F or W are not part of the CDR3 here.

j_call cdr3_length v_call cdr3_aa
TRBJ1-1 9 TRBV23-1 AYLVDTEAF
TRBJ2-4 11 TRBV27 ASRHEVGRGLI
TRBJ2-6 14 TRBV19 ASSLSAKGGANVLT
TRBJ2-6 17 TRBV10-3 AISPNEGQEISGANVLT
TRBJ2-1 13 TRBV2 ASRQLAGGQNEQF
TRBJ2-6 14 TRBV28 ASTSGGGPGANVLT
TRBJ1-5 13 TRBV3-1/TRBV3-2 ASSHPNDRIQPQH
TRBJ1-5 14 TRBV28 ASSLSFDQSNQPQH
TRBJ1-1 12 TRBV28 ASSGRGMNTEAF
TRBJ1-6 13 TRBV6-5 ASSYSSGQGSPLH
TRBJ2-5 13 TRBV5-6 ASVTPGPGGETQY
TRBJ2-2 14 TRBV5-4 ASSSRDERNTGELF
TRBJ2-1 13 TRBV5-1 ASSFPSGIYNEQF
TRBJ2-2 14 TRBV11-2 ASSFDGLAATGELF
TRBJ1-2 11 TRBV12-3/TRBV12-4 ASSSFRGYGYT
TRBJ2-1 13 TRBV7-7 ASSLGAGGRYEQF
TRBJ1-4 10 TRBV7-9 ASSFSNGFLF
TRBJ1-2 10 TRBV9 ASYGGHYGYT
TRBJ2-7 12 TRBV7-9 ASSSWTHPYEQY
TRBJ1-3 14 TRBV6-2/TRBV6-3 ASSWTGERTGNTIY
TRBJ2-3 13 TRBV27 ASQPGGRVGDTQY
TRBJ1-1 13 TRBV9 ASSPSDRVGTEAF
TRBJ1-2 13 TRBV28 ASSSLGGLLYGYT
TRBJ2-5 12 TRBV5-1 ASSFQGEQETQY
TRBJ2-5 13 TRBV7-8 ASSSLPSLRETQY
TRBJ2-5 12 TRBV15 ATSRDRGTETQY
TRBJ2-5 12 TRBV7-3 ASSLAGPQETQY
TRBJ1-2 13 TRBV5-4 ASSVTGGAGYGYT
TRBJ2-5 15 TRBV11-2 ASSLDSGLAGQETQY
TRBJ2-7 10 TRBV5-1 ASRNRVDPQY
TRBJ2-2 16 TRBV5-1 ASSLGLAARKGTGELF
TRBJ2-6 21 TRBV3-1/TRBV3-2 ASSQGSPWIRDTTISGANVLT
TRBJ2-1 16 TRBV4-3 ASSQDQNRLAGDNEQF